A selection of T cell receptor beta chains follows, all from one sample in a study of CD8+ T cells in alopecia areata. This table comes from immunoSEQ multiplex PCR, and its TCRdb copy is limited to in-frame clones, with some not included. The sample lists around 180,000 clones, 60% seen once, with just over 1% in the top ten. The sample was CD4+ T cells sorted from blood, taken at week 24, from a patient treated with tofacitinib. These receptors all stem from a human donor with alopecia areata. Both conserved end residues are part of each CDR3. A D gene is named only where the DNA matches it firmly. Where a row states a size, it is once, few, many or the class of an expanded clone; other rows omit it.

TGTGCCAGCAGCCCCATCAGGGGGAACTATGGCTACACCTTC	CASSPIRGNYGYTF	14	TRBJ1-2	TRBD1	TRBV11-2	NA
TGTGCCAGCAGCCCTCAACGTTACGAGCAGTACTTC	CASSPQRYEQYF	12	TRBJ2-7	NA	TRBV7-2	NA
TGTGCCAGGGGGCCTCCCTACGAGCAGTACTTC	CARGPPYEQYF	11	TRBJ2-7	NA	TRBV28	NA
TGTGCCAGCAGCCCAGCCATAGGAGCTGGGGCCAACGTCCTGACTTTC	CASSPAIGAGANVLTF	16	TRBJ2-6	NA	TRBV11-2	few
TGTGCCAGCAGCTTGGGACACTCGGGCGGCTATGGCTACACCTTC	CASSLGHSGGYGYTF	15	TRBJ1-2	NA	TRBV7-2	NA
TGTGCCAGCAGCTTAGACCAGATATCCTACGAGCAGTACTTC	CASSLDQISYEQYF	14	TRBJ2-7	NA	TRBV11-2	NA
TGTGCCAGCAGTGAGGCGATTGAAGCTTTCTTT	CASSEAIEAFF	11	TRBJ1-1	NA	TRBV6-1	NA
TGTGCCAGCAGCTTCTACGACAGAGGCCAAGAGACCCAGTACTTC	CASSFYDRGQETQYF	15	TRBJ2-5	NA	TRBV5-6	NA
TGTGCCTGGAGTATGACAGGAGCCCCCTACGAGCAGTACTTC	CAWSMTGAPYEQYF	14	TRBJ2-7	NA	TRBV30	NA
TGTGCCAGCAGCGCGTCCGGGGCCAACGTCCTGACTTTC	CASSASGANVLTF	13	TRBJ2-6	NA	TRBV9	medium-sized
TGTGCCATCAGTGCGGACCAGGGTGCTGGCTATGGCTACACCTTC	CAISADQGAGYGYTF	15	TRBJ1-2	NA	TRBV10-3	few
TGTGCCAGCAGCTTCGGACGGACAGGGATAGAGACCCAGTACTTC	CASSFGRTGIETQYF	15	TRBJ2-5	TRBD1	TRBV5-6	few
TGTGCTAGTGGTTTGGTACTAGCGGGGGACTACGAGCAGTACTTC	CASGLVLAGDYEQYF	15	TRBJ2-7	TRBD2	TRBV12-5	many
TGCAGCGTTTGGGGTGGATTACAGGGGGGCTACACCTTC	CSVWGGLQGGYTF	13	TRBJ1-2	TRBD1	TRBV29-1	few
TGTGCCATCAGTGCTAGCGGAGAGGGCACAGATACGCAGTATTTT	CAISASGEGTDTQYF	15	TRBJ2-3	TRBD2	TRBV10-3	few
TGCAGCGTTGGCGGGAGAACTAGCACAGATACGCAGTATTTT	CSVGGRTSTDTQYF	14	TRBJ2-3	TRBD2	TRBV29-1	few
TGCGCCAGCAGCTTGGGTATGTCCTACGAGCAGTACTTC	CASSLGMSYEQYF	13	TRBJ2-7	NA	TRBV5-1	few
TGTGCCACCCGACCCCAGCAGACATCCGGAAACACCATATATTTT	CATRPQQTSGNTIYF	15	TRBJ1-3	NA	TRBV10-3	NA
TGCAGCGCTGTGGGACAGGGCTACGAGCAGTACTTC	CSAVGQGYEQYF	12	TRBJ2-7	TRBD1	TRBV29-1	many
TGCGCCAGCAGCCAAACAGGGAATGGGGCCAACGTCCTGACTTTC	CASSQTGNGANVLTF	15	TRBJ2-6	NA	TRBV5-1	NA
TGTGCCTGGAGTTACCGGGTCGGGACCGAGCAGTACTTC	CAWSYRVGTEQYF	13	TRBJ2-7	NA	TRBV30	NA
TGTGCCAGCAGTGAATCAGTTCTAGGTGGGGCACCAGATACGCAGTATTTT	CASSESVLGGAPDTQYF	17	TRBJ2-3	NA	TRBV25-1	NA
TGCAGCGTTGCTTGGAATCCGGGACGCACTGAAGCTTTCTTT	CSVAWNPGRTEAFF	14	TRBJ1-1	NA	TRBV29-1	NA
TGTGCCAGCAGGAGGGACAGCACTGAAAAACTGTTTTTT	CASRRDSTEKLFF	13	TRBJ1-4	TRBD1	TRBV6-5	NA
TGTGCCAGCAGCGTAACAAGCGGGGACTACCAAGAGACCCAGTACTTC	CASSVTSGDYQETQYF	16	TRBJ2-5	TRBD2	TRBV9	NA
TGCGCCAGCAGCCCCGGACTAGCGTGGGAGACCCAGTACTTC	CASSPGLAWETQYF	14	TRBJ2-5	TRBD2	TRBV5-1	NA
TGTGCCAGCAGCTTATCCGGGACCGGGGAGCTGTTTTTT	CASSLSGTGELFF	13	TRBJ2-2	NA	TRBV7-7	NA
TGTGCCAGCAGGAAATCAGCGGGGGGATATGAGCAGTTCTTC	CASRKSAGGYEQFF	14	TRBJ2-1	TRBD2	TRBV6-5	NA
TGTGCCAGCAGCAAGAGAGGGGAAACCGGGGAGCTGTTTTTT	CASSKRGETGELFF	14	TRBJ2-2	NA	TRBV5-6	NA
TGTGCCAGCAAGGCGACAGGGGTGGACGGCTACACCTTC	CASKATGVDGYTF	13	TRBJ1-2	TRBD1	TRBV2	NA
TGCAGCGTTGATGTTGGGGGCCGACGGGGCTACACCTTC	CSVDVGGRRGYTF	13	TRBJ1-2	NA	TRBV29-1	NA
TGCAGCGGTGACAGGGGGGAGAACACTGAAGCTTTCTTT	CSGDRGENTEAFF	13	TRBJ1-1	TRBD1	TRBV29-1	NA
TGTGCCAGCATCCAGGGCACCTCCTACGAGCAGTACTTC	CASIQGTSYEQYF	13	TRBJ2-7	NA	TRBV6-1	NA
TGTGCCAGCAGCGCTGGGACAGGTGGAAAGTATAATTCACCCCTCCACTTT	CASSAGTGGKYNSPLHF	17	TRBJ1-6	TRBD1	TRBV9	NA
TGTGCCAGCAGCTACCCCCCGGGACTTGGGCCGGAGACCCAGTACTTC	CASSYPPGLGPETQYF	16	TRBJ2-5	NA	TRBV7-9	NA
TGTGCCAGTAGCAAATCGGACAGGGTTAACATTCAGTACTTC	CASSKSDRVNIQYF	14	TRBJ2-4	TRBD1	TRBV19	NA
TGCAGCGTCAGCTCAGGGGTCGATCAGCCCCAGCATTTT	CSVSSGVDQPQHF	13	TRBJ1-5	NA	TRBV29-1	once
TGTGCCAGCAGCCAACCAACCTCCCGCTATAATTCACCCCTCCACTTT	CASSQPTSRYNSPLHF	16	TRBJ1-6	NA	TRBV7-3	medium-sized
TGCAGCGTCGTCTCCGGGTCGGACATTCAGTACTTC	CSVVSGSDIQYF	12	TRBJ2-4	NA	TRBV29-1	NA
TGTGCCGGAACGCGGGACAGTACTTACAATGAGCAGTTCTTC	CAGTRDSTYNEQFF	14	TRBJ2-1	NA	TRBV30	once
TGTGCCAGTAGTATCCAGGCACAGAACTATGGCTACACCTTC	CASSIQAQNYGYTF	14	TRBJ1-2	NA	TRBV19	NA
TGTGCCAGCAGGTTAACGGAATATGGCTACACCTTC	CASRLTEYGYTF	12	TRBJ1-2	NA	TRBV2	once
TGTGCCAGCAGGGGAGGGAACTTGAACACCGGGGAGCTGTTTTTT	CASRGGNLNTGELFF	15	TRBJ2-2	TRBD2	TRBV27	NA
TGCAGCGTTACCAGGGTGAGGACTGAAGCTTTCTTT	CSVTRVRTEAFF	12	TRBJ1-1	NA	TRBV29-1	NA
TGTGCCAGCAGTGAGCCCTGGGGACTGAACACTGAAGCTTTCTTT	CASSEPWGLNTEAFF	15	TRBJ1-1	NA	TRBV6-1	NA
TGTGCCTCAACAGGGGACGGCGGCTACACCTTC	CASTGDGGYTF	11	TRBJ1-2	TRBD1	TRBV30	NA
TGTGCCAGCAGTCCCACAGGGGGTGGGCAGTTCTTC	CASSPTGGGQFF	12	TRBJ2-1	TRBD1	TRBV27	NA
TGTGCCAGCAGCTTGGGAGACCCCGGGACGGGAAAACTGTTTTTT	CASSLGDPGTGKLFF	15	TRBJ1-4	NA	TRBV5-6	few
TGTGCCAGCAGTTTCCGTCCCCGGGGAGTAGACGAGCAGTACTTC	CASSFRPRGVDEQYF	15	TRBJ2-7	NA	TRBV6-5	NA
TGTGCCAGCAGCGTAGGGACTAGCGCAGAGACCCAGTACTTC	CASSVGTSAETQYF	14	TRBJ2-5	TRBD2	TRBV7-6	NA
TGCAGCGTGGACAGGGAAACTGAAGCTTTCTTT	CSVDRETEAFF	11	TRBJ1-1	TRBD1	TRBV29-1	NA
TGCGCCAGCAGCCAACTAGCTAACACCGGGGAGCTGTTTTTT	CASSQLANTGELFF	14	TRBJ2-2	NA	TRBV4-3	NA
TGTGCCTGGAGGGGACCTCTACTAGCGGGGGGCCCCAATGAGCAGTTCTTC	CAWRGPLLAGGPNEQFF	17	TRBJ2-1	TRBD2	TRBV30	NA